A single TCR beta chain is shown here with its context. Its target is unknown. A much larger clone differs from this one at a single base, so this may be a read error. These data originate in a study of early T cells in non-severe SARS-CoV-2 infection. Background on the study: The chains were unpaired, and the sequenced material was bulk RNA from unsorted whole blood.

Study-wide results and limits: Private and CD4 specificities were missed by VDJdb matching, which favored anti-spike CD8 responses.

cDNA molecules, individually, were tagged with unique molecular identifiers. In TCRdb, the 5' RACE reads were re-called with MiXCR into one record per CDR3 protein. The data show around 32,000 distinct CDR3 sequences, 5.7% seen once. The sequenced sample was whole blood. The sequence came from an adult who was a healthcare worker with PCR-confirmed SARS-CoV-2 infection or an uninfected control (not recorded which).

In nucleotides, the CDR3 is TGTGCCAGCAGTTTATTGGGAGAGCGAGCGTTATACGGCTACACCTTC. Protein product: CASSLLGERALYGYTF. The chain has TRBV28 and TRBJ1-2; D gene unclear. The CDR3 sequence is 16 residues long. V lost 1 base to trimming and J lost 8 bases, with 20 bases between them. Germline V gene data show CDR1 as MDHEN and CDR2 as SYDVKM.